This T cell receptor (beta chain) was profiled in a study of T cell repertoires in aging, cancer and after chemotherapy. Amplification of TCR beta used genomic DNA extracted from peripheral blood. V shed 5 bases, J shed 2 bases, and the junction held 9 bases outside the gene matches. Looked up from germline, CDR1 is MDHEN and CDR2 is SYDVKM. The CDR3 contains 15 residues. TRB rearrangements spanning V, D and J were amplified using mixed TRB-A/B primers. TCRdb reprocessed the multiplex PCR reads via MiXCR and lists one record per CDR3 protein. The data show approximately 3,000 distinct CDR3 sequences, 20% to 25% seen once.

Input material: blood. The chain recombines TRBV28 with TRBJ2-7; 7 bases fit TRBD2. The receptor comes from a human donor with a blood cancer. The DNA of the CDR3 is TGTGCCAGCAGTACCCGGGACTACTCCGCCTACGAGCAGTACTTC. The encoded protein is CASSTRDYSAYEQYF. The variable domain in full, with the rest retrieved from reference TRBV28 and TRBJ2-7, is DVKVTQSSRYLVKRTGEKVFLECVQDMDHENMFWYRQDPGLGLRLIYFSYDVKMKEKGDIPEGYSVSREKKERFSLILESASTNQTSMYLCASSTRDYSAYEQYFGPGTRLTVT.